The rows below give T cell receptor beta chains drawn from one sample of a study of T cells in Graves' hyperthyroidism and ophthalmopathy. TCRdb re-derived calls from the multiplex PCR reads in MiXCR, one entry per CDR3 protein. The sample includes about 600,000 distinct CDR3 sequences, roughly 16% of them seen just once. The source material was blood. The receptor set was obtained from a woman aged 40-49 years with Graves' ophthalmopathy. CDR3s include the opening cysteine and the closing phenylalanine or tryptophan. Fields, in order: CDR3 DNA, CDR3 protein, V gene, clone size, D gene, J gene. D genes are given only for firm matches. The size entry is marked missing in some rows and otherwise reads once, few, many or a size class.

TGTGCCAGCTCAAAACAGGGTGTTCACTACGAGCAGTACTTC CASSKQGVHYEQYF TRBV18 many - TRBJ2-7
TGTGCCAGCACGACCCAAAACTATGGCTACACCTTC CASTTQNYGYTF TRBV2 many - TRBJ1-2
TGTGCCAGCAGGGCAGGACCCTATGGCTACACCTTC CASRAGPYGYTF TRBV28 few - TRBJ1-2
TGTGCCAGCGAAGACCGCAGGGGGCCTAACACCGGGGAGCTGTTTTTT CASEDRRGPNTGELFF TRBV12-3/TRBV12-4 few TRBD1 TRBJ2-2
TGCAGCTCCTGGGGCCTGAACACCGGGGAGCTGTTTTTT CSSWGLNTGELFF TRBV29-1 - - TRBJ2-2
TGCAGTGCTAGAGAGGCAGTCTCCTACAATGAGCAGTTCTTC CSAREAVSYNEQFF TRBV20-1 - - TRBJ2-1
TGTGCCAGCAGCTTACGCGACCAAGAAAAACTGTTTTTT CASSLRDQEKLFF TRBV7-9 few - TRBJ1-4
TGTGCCTGGGAATACAGGGGCGGAGAGACCCAGTACTTC CAWEYRGGETQYF TRBV30 many TRBD1 TRBJ2-5
TGCAGCGTTGTCGTTGGGGGGGACTTGTACAATGAGCAGTTCTTC CSVVVGGDLYNEQFF TRBV29-1 few TRBD2 TRBJ2-1
TGTGCCAGCAGTCACCTCGACAGGAAAGCTTTCTTT CASSHLDRKAFF TRBV6-2/TRBV6-3 - - TRBJ1-1
TGCGCCAGCAGCCAAGGAGGCTCGTACTACGAGCAGTACTTC CASSQGGSYYEQYF TRBV4-3 - - TRBJ2-7
TGTGCTAGTGGTCGGGGGACCGGGGTGGCCTCCTACAATGAGCAGTTCTTC CASGRGTGVASYNEQFF TRBV12-5 few - TRBJ2-1
TGTGCCAGCAGCTTAGGGCTTGCGGGAGATGAATATGAGCAGTTCTTC CASSLGLAGDEYEQFF TRBV11-2 many TRBD2 TRBJ2-1
TGTGCCACCAGCACCGAACAGGGGACTCTCGACGAGCAGTACTTC CATSTEQGTLDEQYF TRBV15 few - TRBJ2-7
TGTGCCAGCAGCCACGACCCCAGCGGGAGGCTCCGGGGGGAGCTGTTTTTT CASSHDPSGRLRGELFF TRBV14 - TRBD2 TRBJ2-2
TGTGCCAGCAGTGAAGCCTGGGCAGGGAAGAGCGGGCAGTACTTC CASSEAWAGKSGQYF TRBV6-1 many - TRBJ2-7
TGTGCCAGTAGTCCCCAGACAGGGACTAGTTACAATGAGCAGTTCTTC CASSPQTGTSYNEQFF TRBV19 - - TRBJ2-1
TGTGCCAGCAGCCAAGACAGCGGGGTTAACTATGGCTACACCTTC CASSQDSGVNYGYTF TRBV3-1 few - TRBJ1-2
TGTGCCAGCAGCTTGGAGACTGCCAATCAGCCCCAGCATTTT CASSLETANQPQHF TRBV5-5 few - TRBJ1-5
TGTGCCAGCAGTGAAAAGCGGGATATCTTGTACGATGAGCAGTTCTTC CASSEKRDILYDEQFF TRBV6-1 once TRBD2 TRBJ2-1
TGTGCCAGCAGCTTAGGCCTGGCGGGGGAAACGGACGAGCAGTACTTC CASSLGLAGETDEQYF TRBV13 few TRBD2 TRBJ2-7
TGTGCCAGCAGCACACAGGGGCAGGGGAGGACCGGGGAGCTGTTTTTT CASSTQGQGRTGELFF TRBV11-1 - - TRBJ2-2
TGTGCCAGCAGTACTACTAGCCCAGGGACCCAGTACTTC CASSTTSPGTQYF TRBV28 many - TRBJ2-5
TGTGCCAGCAGTGGACAGGGATCCATTGAAGCTTTCTTT CASSGQGSIEAFF TRBV2 - TRBD1 TRBJ1-1
TGCAGCGTTGAAGAGGACAGGGGCTATGGCTACACCTTC CSVEEDRGYGYTF TRBV29-1 few TRBD1 TRBJ1-2
TGTGCCAGCAAGACAGACAGGGGCGAATCAGAGCAGTACTTC CASKTDRGESEQYF TRBV6-5 few TRBD1 TRBJ2-7
TGTGCCAGCAGACCCGGACTCCGGACCAAAAACATTCAGTACTTC CASRPGLRTKNIQYF TRBV2 few - TRBJ2-4
TGTGCCAGCAGCTTAACGACAGTGGGGACAGATACGCAGTATTTT CASSLTTVGTDTQYF TRBV7-3 many - TRBJ2-3